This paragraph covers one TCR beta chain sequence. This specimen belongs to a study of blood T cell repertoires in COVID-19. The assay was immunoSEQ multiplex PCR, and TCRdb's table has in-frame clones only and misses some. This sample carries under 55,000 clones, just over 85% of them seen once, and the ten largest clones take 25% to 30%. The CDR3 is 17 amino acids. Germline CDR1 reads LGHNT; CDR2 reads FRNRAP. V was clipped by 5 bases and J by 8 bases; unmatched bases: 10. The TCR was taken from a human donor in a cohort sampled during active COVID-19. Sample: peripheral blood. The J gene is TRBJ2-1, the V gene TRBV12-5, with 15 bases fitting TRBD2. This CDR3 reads CASGPGTSGRIGDEQFF. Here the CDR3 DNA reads TGTGCTAGTGGTCCCGGGACTAGCGGGAGGATTGGGGATGAGCAGTTCTTC.